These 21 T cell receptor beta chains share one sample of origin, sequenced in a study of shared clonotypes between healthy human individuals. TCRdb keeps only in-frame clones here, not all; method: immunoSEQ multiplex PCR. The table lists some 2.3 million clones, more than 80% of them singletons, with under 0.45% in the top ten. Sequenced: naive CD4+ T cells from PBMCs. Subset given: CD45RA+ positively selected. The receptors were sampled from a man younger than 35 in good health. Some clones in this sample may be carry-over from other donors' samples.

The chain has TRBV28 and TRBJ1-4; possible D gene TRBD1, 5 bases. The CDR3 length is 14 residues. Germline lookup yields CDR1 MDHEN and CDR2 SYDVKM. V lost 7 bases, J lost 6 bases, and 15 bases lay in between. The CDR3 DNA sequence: TGTGCCAGCACCCAATGGGGGGGTCATGAAAAACTGTTTTTT. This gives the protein CASTQWGGHEKLFF. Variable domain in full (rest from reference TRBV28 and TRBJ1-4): DVKVTQSSRYLVKRTGEKVFLECVQDMDHENMFWYRQDPGLGLRLIYFSYDVKMKEKGDIPEGYSVSREKKERFSLILESASTNQTSMYLCASTQWGGHEKLFFGSGTQLSVL.

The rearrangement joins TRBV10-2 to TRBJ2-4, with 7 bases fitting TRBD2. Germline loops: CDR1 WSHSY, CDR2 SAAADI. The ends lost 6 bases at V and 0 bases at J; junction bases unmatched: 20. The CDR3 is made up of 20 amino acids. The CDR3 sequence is CASSQMTGGSGKIAKNIQYF. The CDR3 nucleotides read TGCGCCAGCAGCCAGATGACTGGCGGGAGCGGGAAGATAGCCAAAAACATTCAGTACTTC.

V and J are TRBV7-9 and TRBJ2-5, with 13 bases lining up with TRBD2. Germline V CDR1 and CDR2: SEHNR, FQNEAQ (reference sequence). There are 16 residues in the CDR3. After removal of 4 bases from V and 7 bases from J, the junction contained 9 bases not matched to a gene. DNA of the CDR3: TGTGCCAGCAGCTCCACTAGCGGGAGGGCTCCGGGGACCCAGTACTTC. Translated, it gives CASSSTSGRAPGTQYF.

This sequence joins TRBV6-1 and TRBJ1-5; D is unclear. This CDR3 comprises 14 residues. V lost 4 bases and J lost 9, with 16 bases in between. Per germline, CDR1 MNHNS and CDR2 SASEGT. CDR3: CASSGIQPGGPQHF. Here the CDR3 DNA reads TGTGCCAGCAGTGGAATACAGCCTGGAGGGCCCCAGCATTTT.

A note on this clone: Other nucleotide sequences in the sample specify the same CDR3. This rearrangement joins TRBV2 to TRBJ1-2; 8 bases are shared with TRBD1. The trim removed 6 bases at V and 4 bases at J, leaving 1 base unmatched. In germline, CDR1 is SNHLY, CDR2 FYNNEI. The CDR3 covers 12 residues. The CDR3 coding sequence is TGTGCCAGCAGAGGGACAGGCTATGGCTACACCTTC. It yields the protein CASRGTGYGYTF.

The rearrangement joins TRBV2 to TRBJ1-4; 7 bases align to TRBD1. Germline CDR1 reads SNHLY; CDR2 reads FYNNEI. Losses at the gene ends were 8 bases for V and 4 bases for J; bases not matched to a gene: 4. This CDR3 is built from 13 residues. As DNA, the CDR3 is TGTGCCAGCGGGACAGCACTTAATGAAAAACTGTTTTTT. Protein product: CASGTALNEKLFF.

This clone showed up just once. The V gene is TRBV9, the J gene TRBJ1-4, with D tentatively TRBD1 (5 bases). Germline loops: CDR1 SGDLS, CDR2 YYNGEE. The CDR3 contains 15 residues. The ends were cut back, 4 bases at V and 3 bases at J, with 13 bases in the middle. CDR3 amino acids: CASSPSGTSNEKLFF. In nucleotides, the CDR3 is TGTGCCAGCAGCCCGAGCGGGACCTCTAATGAAAAACTGTTTTTT. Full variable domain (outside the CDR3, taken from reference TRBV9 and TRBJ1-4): DSGVTQTPKHLITATGQRVTLRCSPRSGDLSVYWYQQSLDQGLQFLIQYYNGEERAKGNILERFSAQQFPDLHSELNLSSLELGDSALYFCASSPSGTSNEKLFFGSGTQLSVL.

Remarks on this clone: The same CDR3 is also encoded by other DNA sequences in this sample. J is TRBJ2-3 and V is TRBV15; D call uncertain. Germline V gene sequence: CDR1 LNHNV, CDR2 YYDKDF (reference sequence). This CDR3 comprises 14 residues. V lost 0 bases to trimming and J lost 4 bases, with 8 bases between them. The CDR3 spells CATSRDRLADTQYF. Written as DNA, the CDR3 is TGTGCCACCAGCAGAGATAGGTTGGCAGATACGCAGTATTTT.

The CDR3 spells CASGLIQGPLRGGYTF. For the CDR3, the DNA is TGTGCTAGTGGTTTGATACAGGGTCCACTACGAGGTGGCTACACCTTC. V usage is TRBV12-5 and J usage is TRBJ1-2; weak D call: TRBD1 (6 bases). Trimming left V 2 bases short and J 7 bases short, with 20 bases between. Germline values: CDR1 LGHNT, CDR2 FRNRAP. This CDR3 comprises 16 residues.

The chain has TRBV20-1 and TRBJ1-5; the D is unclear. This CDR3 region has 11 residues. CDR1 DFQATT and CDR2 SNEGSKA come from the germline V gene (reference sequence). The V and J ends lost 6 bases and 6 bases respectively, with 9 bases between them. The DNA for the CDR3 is TGCAGTGCCCTCCGGGGTCAGCCCCAGCATTTT. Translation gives CSALRGQPQHF.

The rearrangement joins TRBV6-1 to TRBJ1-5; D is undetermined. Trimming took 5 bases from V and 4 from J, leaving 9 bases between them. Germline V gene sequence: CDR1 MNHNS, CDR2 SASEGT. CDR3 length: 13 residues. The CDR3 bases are TGTGCCAGCAGTACCTCACGGAATCAGCCCCAGCATTTT. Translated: CASSTSRNQPQHF.

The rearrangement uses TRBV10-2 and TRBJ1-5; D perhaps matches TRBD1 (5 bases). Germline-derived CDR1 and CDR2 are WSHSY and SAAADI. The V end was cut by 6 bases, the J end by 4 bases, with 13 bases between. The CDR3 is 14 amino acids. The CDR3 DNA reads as TGCGCCAGCAGGGGGGGGGTACTGAATCAGCCCCAGCATTTT. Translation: CASRGGVLNQPQHF.

The CDR3 DNA reads TGTGCCAGCAGCGAACTCATGGGAGAGTCTGGCTACACCTTC. This codes for CASSELMGESGYTF. This sequence joins TRBV2 and TRBJ1-2; D is unresolved. Trimming took off 6 bases at V and 7 bases at J, with 18 bases between the two ends. Looked up from germline, CDR1 is SNHLY and CDR2 is FYNNEI. The CDR3 totals 14 residues.

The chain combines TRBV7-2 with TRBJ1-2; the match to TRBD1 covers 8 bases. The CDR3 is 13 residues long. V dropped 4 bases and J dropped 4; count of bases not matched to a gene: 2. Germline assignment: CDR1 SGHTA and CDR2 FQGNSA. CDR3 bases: TGTGCCAGCAGCTCGACAGGGGTCTATGGCTACACCTTC. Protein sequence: CASSSTGVYGYTF.

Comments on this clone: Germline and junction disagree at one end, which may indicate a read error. CDR3 amino acids: CASSTPGQGLVF. CDR3 nucleotides: TGTGCCAGCAGCACCCCGGGACAGGGATTGGTCTTC. The V call is TRBV9, the J call TRBJ2-1; 9 bases are shared with TRBD1. The V gene's germline CDR1 is SGDLS and CDR2 YYNGEE. The CDR3 has 12 amino acids.

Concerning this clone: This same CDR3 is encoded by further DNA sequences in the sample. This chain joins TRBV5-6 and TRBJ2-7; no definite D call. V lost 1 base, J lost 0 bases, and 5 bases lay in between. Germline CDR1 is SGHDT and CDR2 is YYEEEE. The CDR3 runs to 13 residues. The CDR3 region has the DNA TGTGCCAGCAGCTTGTTGGGCTCCTACGAGCAGTACTTC. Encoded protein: CASSLLGSYEQYF.

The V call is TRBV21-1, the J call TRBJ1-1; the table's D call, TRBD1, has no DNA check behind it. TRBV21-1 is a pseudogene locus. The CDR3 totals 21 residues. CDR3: CASSRRPETPGGAPMNTEAFF. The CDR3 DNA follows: TGTGCCAGCAGCCGACGCCCTGAAACTCCAGGGGGCGCCCCCATGAACACTGAAGCTTTCTTT.

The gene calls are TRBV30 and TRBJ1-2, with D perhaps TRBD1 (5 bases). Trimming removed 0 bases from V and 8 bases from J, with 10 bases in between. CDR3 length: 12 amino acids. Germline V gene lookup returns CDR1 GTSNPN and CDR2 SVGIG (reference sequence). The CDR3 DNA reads TGTGCCTGGAGTGTACGCAGGGAAGGCTACACCTTC. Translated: CAWSVRREGYTF.

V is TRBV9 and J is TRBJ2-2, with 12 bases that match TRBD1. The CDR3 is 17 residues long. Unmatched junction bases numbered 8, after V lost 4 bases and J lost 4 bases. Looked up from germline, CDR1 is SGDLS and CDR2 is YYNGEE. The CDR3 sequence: CASSPRRGQGATGELFF. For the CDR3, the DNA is TGTGCCAGCAGCCCGAGAAGGGGACAGGGGGCCACCGGGGAGCTGTTTTTT.

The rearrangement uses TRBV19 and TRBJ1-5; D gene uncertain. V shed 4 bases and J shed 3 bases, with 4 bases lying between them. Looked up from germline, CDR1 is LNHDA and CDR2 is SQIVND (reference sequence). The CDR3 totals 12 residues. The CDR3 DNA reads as TGTGCCAGTAGTAACCCCAATCAGCCCCAGCATTTT. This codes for CASSNPNQPQHF.

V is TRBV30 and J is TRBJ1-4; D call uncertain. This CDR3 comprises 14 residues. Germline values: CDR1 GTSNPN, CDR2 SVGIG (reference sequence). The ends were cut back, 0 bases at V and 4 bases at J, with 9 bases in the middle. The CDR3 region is CAWSVQRVNEKLFF. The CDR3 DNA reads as TGTGCCTGGAGTGTACAGAGGGTTAATGAAAAACTGTTTTTT.